This is a list of T cell receptor beta chains from one sample in a study of radiation and T cells in renal cell carcinoma. Assay used: immunoSEQ multiplex PCR; TCRdb lists only in-frame clones, some missing. The sample lists about 170,000 clones, about nine tenths occurring once. This material consisted of blood, taken from a patient whose treatment included radiotherapy and nephrectomy. The receptors shown here come from a woman aged 50 to 60 with renal cell carcinoma. The CDR3 runs from the conserved cysteine through the conserved F or W. D genes are given only for firm matches. The size entry is marked missing in some rows and otherwise reads once, few, many or a size class.

j_gene: TRBJ2-4
v_gene: TRBV7-3
d_gene: TRBD1
abundance: -
CDR3nt: TGTGCCAGCAGCTTCTTGACAGGGGAAGCCATTCAGTACTTC
CDR3aa: CASSFLTGEAIQYF

j_gene: TRBJ2-3
v_gene: TRBV18
d_gene: -
abundance: -
CDR3nt: TGTGCCAGCTCACCCTTGAGAGGGAGAATCCCAGATACGCAGTATTTT
CDR3aa: CASSPLRGRIPDTQYF

j_gene: TRBJ2-1
v_gene: TRBV19
d_gene: TRBD1
abundance: once
CDR3nt: TGTGCCAGTAGTGGGACAGTCTACAATAGTGATGAGCAGTTCTTC
CDR3aa: CASSGTVYNSDEQFF

j_gene: TRBJ1-6
v_gene: TRBV4-1
d_gene: -
abundance: -
CDR3nt: TGCGCCAGCAGCCAAGGGGGTTTTTATAATTCACCCCTCCACTTT
CDR3aa: CASSQGGFYNSPLHF

j_gene: TRBJ1-6
v_gene: TRBV5-1
d_gene: -
abundance: few
CDR3nt: TGCGCCAGCAGCTTGGCCCCCGGGATAGTAGATTCACCCCTCCACTTT
CDR3aa: CASSLAPGIVDSPLHF

j_gene: TRBJ1-4
v_gene: TRBV21-1
d_gene: -
abundance: once
CDR3nt: TGTGCCAGCAGCAAAGGGGGAGACTGCTATGAAAAACTGTTTTTT
CDR3aa: CASSKGGDCYEKLFF

j_gene: TRBJ1-2
v_gene: TRBV11-3
d_gene: -
abundance: -
CDR3nt: TGTGCCAGCGGCGGTGTGGGACTAGGCTATGGCTACACCTTC
CDR3aa: CASGGVGLGYGYTF

j_gene: TRBJ2-7
v_gene: TRBV18
d_gene: TRBD1
abundance: -
CDR3nt: TGTGCCAGCTCAGAACGGACAGGGCCCTACGAGCAGTACTTC
CDR3aa: CASSERTGPYEQYF

j_gene: TRBJ1-5
v_gene: TRBV15
d_gene: -
abundance: -
CDR3nt: TGTGCCACCAGCAGAGATGGAGATCTTTATAGCAATCAGCCCCAGCATTTT
CDR3aa: CATSRDGDLYSNQPQHF

j_gene: TRBJ1-5
v_gene: TRBV6-6
d_gene: -
abundance: -
CDR3nt: TGTGCCAGCAGTTACGGGAAGAGCAATCAGCCCCAGCATTTT
CDR3aa: CASSYGKSNQPQHF

j_gene: TRBJ2-7
v_gene: TRBV6-6
d_gene: -
abundance: -
CDR3nt: TGTGCCAGCAGTAGTCCGGTCCCTCCCTACGAGCAGTACTTC
CDR3aa: CASSSPVPPYEQYF

j_gene: TRBJ2-1
v_gene: TRBV18
d_gene: TRBD2
abundance: -
CDR3nt: TGTGCCAGCTCACTTAGCGGGGGGGCCGCGAATGAGCAGTTCTTC
CDR3aa: CASSLSGGAANEQFF

j_gene: TRBJ2-3
v_gene: TRBV11-2
d_gene: -
abundance: once
CDR3nt: TGTGCCAGCAGCTTACCAGGGGTAGTGGATACGCAGTATTTT
CDR3aa: CASSLPGVVDTQYF

j_gene: TRBJ2-2
v_gene: TRBV5-1
d_gene: -
abundance: once
CDR3nt: TGCGCCAGCAGCCCAGGGGGGGCGTCAGGGGAGCTGTTTTTT
CDR3aa: CASSPGGASGELFF

j_gene: TRBJ1-6
v_gene: TRBV10-3
d_gene: TRBD1
abundance: -
CDR3nt: TGTCCCCCCCCCACAGGGGATTCTTCACCCCTCCACTTT
CDR3aa: CPPPTGDSSPLHF

j_gene: TRBJ2-2
v_gene: TRBV5-1
d_gene: TRBD1
abundance: -
CDR3nt: TGCGCCAGCAGCTTAACAGGGGCGAACACCGGGGAGCTGTTTTTT
CDR3aa: CASSLTGANTGELFF

j_gene: TRBJ1-2
v_gene: TRBV5-1
d_gene: -
abundance: -
CDR3nt: TGCGCCAGCAGCTTGAGTCCGGTTCCCTCCGATGGCTACACCTTC
CDR3aa: CASSLSPVPSDGYTF

j_gene: TRBJ2-7
v_gene: TRBV27
d_gene: -
abundance: -
CDR3nt: TGTGCCAGCAGCCCCTGGGAGCCGCCCTACGAGCAGTACTTC
CDR3aa: CASSPWEPPYEQYF

j_gene: TRBJ2-5
v_gene: TRBV21-1
d_gene: -
abundance: -
CDR3nt: TGTGCCAGCAGCAAAAGGGGGGGGAGGAAAGAGACCCAGTACTTC
CDR3aa: CASSKRGGRKETQYF

j_gene: TRBJ2-1
v_gene: TRBV14
d_gene: -
abundance: -
CDR3nt: TGTGCCAGCAGCCAAGACCTATTTAATGAGCAGTTCTTC
CDR3aa: CASSQDLFNEQFF

j_gene: TRBJ1-1
v_gene: TRBV18
d_gene: -
abundance: -
CDR3nt: TGTGCCAGCTCAGCCGACAGTTACACTGAAGCTTTCTTT
CDR3aa: CASSADSYTEAFF

j_gene: TRBJ2-1
v_gene: TRBV19
d_gene: TRBD1
abundance: -
CDR3nt: TGTGCCAGTAGTATTGACAGGGAGTGGAACAATGAGCAGTTCTTC
CDR3aa: CASSIDREWNNEQFF

j_gene: TRBJ2-7
v_gene: TRBV6-5
d_gene: -
abundance: -
CDR3nt: TGTGCCAGCAGGGACCATGTTTCCTACGAGCAGTACTTC
CDR3aa: CASRDHVSYEQYF

j_gene: TRBJ1-5
v_gene: TRBV6-6
d_gene: -
abundance: -
CDR3nt: TGTGCCAGCAGGGGCAGGGAACGGGGTCAGCCCCAGCATTTT
CDR3aa: CASRGRERGQPQHF

j_gene: TRBJ1-1
v_gene: TRBV28
d_gene: -
abundance: -
CDR3nt: TGTGCCAGCAGTTCCCACGAGAGGGGACCATTAAAAGCTTTCTTT
CDR3aa: CASSSHERGPLKAFF

j_gene: TRBJ1-1
v_gene: TRBV7-2
d_gene: TRBD1
abundance: -
CDR3nt: TGTGCCAGCAGCTTACGACAGGGTCTTTGGACTGAAGCTTTCTTT
CDR3aa: CASSLRQGLWTEAFF

j_gene: TRBJ2-7
v_gene: TRBV2
d_gene: TRBD1
abundance: -
CDR3nt: TGTGCCAGCAGCGGACAGGGACTTAACGAGCAGTACTTC
CDR3aa: CASSGQGLNEQYF

j_gene: TRBJ2-4
v_gene: TRBV9
d_gene: TRBD2
abundance: -
CDR3nt: TGTGCCAGCAGCGCGGGGGGATATTTTCTTTCCGCCAAAAACATTCAGTACTTC
CDR3aa: CASSAGGYFLSAKNIQYF

j_gene: TRBJ1-6
v_gene: TRBV14
d_gene: -
abundance: -
CDR3nt: TGTGCCAGCAGCCAACAGGGGAAATATAATTCACCCCTCCACTTT
CDR3aa: CASSQQGKYNSPLHF

j_gene: TRBJ2-4
v_gene: TRBV12-5
d_gene: -
abundance: -
CDR3nt: TGTGCTAGTGGTTGGGGATACATTCAGTACTTC
CDR3aa: CASGWGYIQYF

j_gene: TRBJ1-2
v_gene: TRBV7-2
d_gene: -
abundance: -
CDR3nt: TGTGCCAGCAACCGGGACGGTCGCGGTGGCTACACCTTC
CDR3aa: CASNRDGRGGYTF

j_gene: TRBJ2-7
v_gene: TRBV5-1
d_gene: TRBD2
abundance: -
CDR3nt: TGCGCCAGCAGCCCCAGGTTAGCGGGGTTGGACGAGCAGTACTTC
CDR3aa: CASSPRLAGLDEQYF

j_gene: TRBJ2-1
v_gene: TRBV9
d_gene: -
abundance: once
CDR3nt: TGTGCCAGCAGCGCGTGGGGTGGCGGGATTTACAATGAGCAGTTCTTC
CDR3aa: CASSAWGGGIYNEQFF

j_gene: TRBJ2-1
v_gene: TRBV19
d_gene: TRBD1
abundance: -
CDR3nt: TGTGCCAGTAGTATAGGGACAGGGGCTGTGGATGAGCAGTTCTTC
CDR3aa: CASSIGTGAVDEQFF

j_gene: TRBJ2-3
v_gene: TRBV25-1
d_gene: TRBD2
abundance: -
CDR3nt: TGTGCCAGCAGTGAGTTCGGGGGGGCCCCAGATACGCAGTATTTT
CDR3aa: CASSEFGGAPDTQYF

j_gene: TRBJ1-6
v_gene: TRBV19
d_gene: TRBD1
abundance: few
CDR3nt: TGTGCCAGTAGTGTACAGGGGGCAAGTTCAGAGTCACCCCTCCACTTT
CDR3aa: CASSVQGASSESPLHF

j_gene: TRBJ1-4
v_gene: TRBV11-2
d_gene: -
abundance: -
CDR3nt: TGTGCCAGCAGCTCGACAGGCCTTAATGAAAAACTGTTTTTT
CDR3aa: CASSSTGLNEKLFF

j_gene: TRBJ1-1
v_gene: TRBV7-3
d_gene: TRBD1
abundance: few
CDR3nt: TGTGCCAGCAGCTCGACAGGGCTACCTGAAGCTTTCTTT
CDR3aa: CASSSTGLPEAFF

j_gene: TRBJ1-1
v_gene: TRBV11-3
d_gene: TRBD1
abundance: -
CDR3nt: TGTGCCAGCAGCTTAGACGGGGGACAGGACACTGAAGCTTTCTTT
CDR3aa: CASSLDGGQDTEAFF